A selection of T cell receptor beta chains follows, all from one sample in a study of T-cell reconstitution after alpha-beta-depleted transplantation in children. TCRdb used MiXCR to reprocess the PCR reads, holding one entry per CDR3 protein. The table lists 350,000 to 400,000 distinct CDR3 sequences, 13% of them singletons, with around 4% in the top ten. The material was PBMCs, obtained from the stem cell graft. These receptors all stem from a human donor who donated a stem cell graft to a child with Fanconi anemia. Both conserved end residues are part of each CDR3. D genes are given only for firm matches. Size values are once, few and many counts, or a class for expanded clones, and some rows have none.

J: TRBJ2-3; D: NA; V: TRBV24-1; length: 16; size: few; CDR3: CATSDLGRGGTDTQYF; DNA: TGTGCCACCAGTGATTTAGGCAGGGGAGGCACAGATACGCAGTATTTT
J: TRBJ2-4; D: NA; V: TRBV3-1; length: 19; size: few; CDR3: CASSQDPASGAVAKNIQYF; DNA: TGTGCCAGCAGCCAAGATCCCGCCTCAGGAGCTGTAGCCAAAAACATTCAGTACTTC
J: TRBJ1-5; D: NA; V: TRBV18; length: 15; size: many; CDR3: CASSTGQHSNQPQHF; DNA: TGTGCCAGCTCAACCGGACAGCATAGCAATCAGCCCCAGCATTTT
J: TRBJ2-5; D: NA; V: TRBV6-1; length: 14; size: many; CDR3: CASTPRRIQETQYF; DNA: TGTGCCAGCACCCCCCGCCGGATCCAAGAGACCCAGTACTTC
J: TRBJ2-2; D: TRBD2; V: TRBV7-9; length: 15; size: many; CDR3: CASSPAGPDTGELFF; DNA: TGTGCCAGCAGCCCAGCGGGACCCGACACCGGGGAGCTGTTTTTT
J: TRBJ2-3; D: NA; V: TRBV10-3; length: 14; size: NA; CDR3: CAIRADRSTDTQYF; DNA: TGTGCCATCAGAGCGGACAGAAGCACAGATACGCAGTATTTT
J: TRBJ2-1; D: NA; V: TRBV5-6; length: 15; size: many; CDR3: CASSLVQALGNEQFF; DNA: TGTGCCAGCAGCTTGGTTCAAGCCTTGGGGAATGAGCAGTTCTTC
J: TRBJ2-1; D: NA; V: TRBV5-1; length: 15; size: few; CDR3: CASSLNPGGIDEQFF; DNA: TGCGCCAGCAGCTTAAACCCAGGGGGGATCGATGAGCAGTTCTTC
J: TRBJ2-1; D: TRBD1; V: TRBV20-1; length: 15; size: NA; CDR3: CSARDSDRNYNEQFF; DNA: TGCAGTGCTAGAGATTCGGACAGGAATTACAATGAGCAGTTCTTC
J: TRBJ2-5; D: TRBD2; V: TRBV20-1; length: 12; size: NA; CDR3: CSARLAEETQYF; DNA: TGCAGTGCTAGACTAGCGGAAGAGACCCAGTACTTC
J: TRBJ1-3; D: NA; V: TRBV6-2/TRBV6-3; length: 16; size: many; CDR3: CASRATGTRSGNTIYF; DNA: TGTGCCAGCAGGGCCACAGGGACGCGCTCTGGAAACACCATATATTTT
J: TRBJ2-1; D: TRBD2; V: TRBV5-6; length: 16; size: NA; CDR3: CASSLVGLAGPAEQFF; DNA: TGTGCCAGCAGCTTGGTCGGGCTAGCGGGGCCCGCAGAGCAGTTCTTC
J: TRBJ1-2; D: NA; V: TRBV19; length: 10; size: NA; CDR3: CASGAGGYTF; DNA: TGTGCCAGTGGGGCAGGAGGCTACACCTTC
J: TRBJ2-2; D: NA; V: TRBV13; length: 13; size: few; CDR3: CASSHDHTGELFF; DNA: TGTGCCAGCAGTCATGATCACACCGGGGAGCTGTTTTTT
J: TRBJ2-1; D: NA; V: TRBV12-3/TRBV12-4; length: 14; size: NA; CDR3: CASSFSGLMGEQFF; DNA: TGTGCCAGCAGTTTTAGCGGCCTTATGGGGGAGCAGTTCTTC
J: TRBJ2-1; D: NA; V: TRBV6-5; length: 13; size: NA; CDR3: CATVADGDNEQFF; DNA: TGTGCCACCGTTGCCGACGGTGACAATGAGCAGTTCTTC
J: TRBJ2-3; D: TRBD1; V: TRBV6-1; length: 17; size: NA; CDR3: CASSAQGRGRSTDTQYF; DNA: TGTGCCAGCAGCGCACAGGGCAGGGGGCGAAGCACAGATACGCAGTATTTT
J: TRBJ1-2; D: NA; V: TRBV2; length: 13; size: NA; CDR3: CASTQRDIYGYTF; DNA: TGTGCCAGCACCCAGAGGGACATTTATGGCTACACCTTC
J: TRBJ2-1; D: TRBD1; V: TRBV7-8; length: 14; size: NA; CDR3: CASSRTGIPNEQFF; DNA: TGTGCCAGCAGCCGGACAGGGATTCCCAATGAGCAGTTCTTC
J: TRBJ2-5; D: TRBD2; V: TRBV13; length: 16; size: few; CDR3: CASSLRVAGLQETQYF; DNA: TGTGCCAGCAGCCTAAGGGTAGCGGGACTCCAAGAGACCCAGTACTTC
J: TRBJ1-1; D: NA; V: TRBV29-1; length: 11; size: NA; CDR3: CSVGGEQRAFF; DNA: TGCAGCGTTGGGGGGGAGCAGCGGGCTTTCTTT
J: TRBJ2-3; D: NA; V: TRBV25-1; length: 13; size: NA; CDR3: CASLSSGTDTQYF; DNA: TGTGCCAGCCTTTCATCAGGGACAGATACGCAGTATTTT
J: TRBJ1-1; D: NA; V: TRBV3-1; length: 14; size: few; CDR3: CASSLGTSSSEAFF; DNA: TGTGCCAGCAGCCTTGGGACAAGCTCCTCGGAAGCTTTCTTT
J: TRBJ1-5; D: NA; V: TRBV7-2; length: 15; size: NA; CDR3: CASSQVHSDNQPQHF; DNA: TGTGCCAGCAGCCAGGTGCACAGCGACAATCAGCCCCAGCATTTT
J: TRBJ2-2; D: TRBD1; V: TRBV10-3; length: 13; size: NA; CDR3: CAIGTGATGELFF; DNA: TGTGCCATCGGGACAGGGGCGACCGGGGAGCTGTTTTTT
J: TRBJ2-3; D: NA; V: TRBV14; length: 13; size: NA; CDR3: CACSQGWADTQYF; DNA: TGTGCCTGCAGCCAAGGCTGGGCAGATACGCAGTATTTT
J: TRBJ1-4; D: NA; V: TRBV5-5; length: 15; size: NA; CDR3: CASTIDRLTNEKLFF; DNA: TGTGCCAGCACCATCGACAGGCTAACTAATGAAAAACTGTTTTTT
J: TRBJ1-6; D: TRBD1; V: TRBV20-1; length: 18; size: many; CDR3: CSARDHGVAGGVDSPLHF; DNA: TGCAGTGCTAGAGATCACGGTGTGGCAGGGGGCGTAGATTCACCCCTCCACTTT
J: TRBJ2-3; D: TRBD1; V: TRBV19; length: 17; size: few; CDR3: CASSSSTGGFPFGTQYF; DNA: TGTGCCAGTAGTTCGTCGACAGGGGGCTTCCCCTTCGGGACGCAGTATTTT
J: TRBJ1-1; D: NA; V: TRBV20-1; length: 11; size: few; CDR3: CSALENTEAFF; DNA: TGCAGTGCTTTGGAGAACACTGAAGCTTTCTTT
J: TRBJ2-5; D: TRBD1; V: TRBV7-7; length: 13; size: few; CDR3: CASSAYRGETQYF; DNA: TGTGCTAGCAGCGCCTACAGGGGAGAGACCCAGTACTTC
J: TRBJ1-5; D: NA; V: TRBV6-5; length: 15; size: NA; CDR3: CASSYSSGTTDTQHF; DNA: TGTGCCAGCAGTTACTCTAGCGGAACCACAGATACGCAGCATTTT
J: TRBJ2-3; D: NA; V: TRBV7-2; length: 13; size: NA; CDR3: CASSFVGTDTQYF; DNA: TGTGCCAGCAGCTTCGTGGGCACAGATACGCAGTATTTT